This T cell receptor beta chain was sequenced during a study of human T cells and chemical hapten exposure (dated by TCRdb to the early 2020s). Notes on the research overall: For sensitization, 2% DPC in acetone was applied to a roughly 2 cm by roughly 2 cm area of upper inner arm skin. Throughout the approximately 22-week study period, patients were also given weekly therapeutic DPC doses on the scalp. Patch tests used Finn chambers with 0.01% DPC on the upper back, scored after 6 days by International Contact Dermatitis Research Group standards. The mostly female patient cohort included alopecia areata with under or over 50% scalp involvement, alopecia totalis and alopecia universalis. Libraries were pooled for sequencing, and variation in per-sample TCR yields was attributed mainly to small differences in library volumes within the pool. This study followed changes in the peripheral blood TCR repertoire in vivo during primary and secondary sensitization of alopecia patients to the hapten diphenylcyclopropenone (DPC). Blood samples were taken from patients before sensitization (week 0) and then at 2, 6 and about 24 weeks after DPC sensitization. For TCR sequencing, blood came from about 29 alopecia patients at anywhere from one to four time points (pre-sensitization, 2, 6 and 24 weeks).

The table lists this clonotype with many counts. Its recognized antigen is unknown. Base qualities are not provided; no much larger clone lies one nucleotide away. The library was made by RACE. The data were produced on a NextSeq 500. During library preparation, unique molecular identifiers were attached to individual cDNA molecules so that TCRs could be counted quantitatively and reproducibly. Each blood RNA sample was used to sequence both TCR alpha and TCR beta chains. As for the original processing: The median number of TCRs per sample was approximately 96,000, ranging from roughly 23,224 to 690,600. The Decombinator software suite was used to annotate V, J and CDR3 in the TCR reads. For PS versus PT1 abundance plots, all samples were subsampled to the same number of TCRs (28,000). TCRs were defined as expanded if absent before sensitization and observed at least eight times at the 2-week time point. In TCRdb, the public reads were trimmed at Q25 with fastp and aligned with MiXCR, with productive beta chains retained. For every CDR3 protein sequence, its rows merge into one entry that carries the most common genes and DNA. The authors' filters were not applied to this entry. This sample lists about 39,000 distinct CDR3 sequences; around 12% were detected once. Of the sample, under 7% falls within the top ten clones.

What this sample's time point label stands for: pre-sensitization, week 0. The treatment or condition label, read with the paper, signifies: therapeutic diphenylcyclopropenone sensitization with weekly scalp DPC. At each patch-test visit, blood was drawn before the patch test was applied. To be eligible, patients had to be aged 18 to 70, diagnosed with alopecia and judged suitable for DPC therapy, while pregnant patients were excluded. Total RNA was isolated from unfractionated whole blood collected in Tempus Blood RNA tubes. The study at large found these results: All patients had alopecia, a presumed autoimmune disease, so their immune response might differ from that of healthy individuals. Repeated subsampling changed both the strength of the expansion versus patch-test correlation and the threshold at which that correlation became significant. The number of TCRs above 1 in 1000 frequency did not change with DPC sensitization; there was no evidence of global repertoire structure alterations. Compared with pre-sensitization or healthy control sets, expanded TCRs formed significantly more large CDR3 similarity clusters, which is consistent with antigen-driven responses. The number of PT1 expanded TCRs positively correlated with patch test score, significant at thresholds 8, 16 and 32 but not 4.

At the junction V is shortened by 4 bases and J by 4 bases; bases outside the gene matches: 9. The CDR3, cysteine through phenylalanine, is 16 amino acids long. CDR3 DNA is the only sequence kept; it has 48 bases, read in frame from the first base. Via the germline V gene, CDR1 is MDHEN and CDR2 SYDVKM. Recombination connected TRBV28 to TRBJ2-3; 9 bases in between match TRBD2. This TCR was recovered from a woman in her twenties or thirties with alopecia areata. Some clones in this sample may be carry-over from other donors' samples. Here the sequenced sample was whole blood, taken in connection with sensitization to the hapten diphenylcyclopropenone (DPC). The CDR3 protein is CASSSPSGGRADTQYF. The DNA sequence is given as TGTGCCAGCAGTTCACCGAGCGGGGGGCGCGCAGATACGCAGTATTTT.